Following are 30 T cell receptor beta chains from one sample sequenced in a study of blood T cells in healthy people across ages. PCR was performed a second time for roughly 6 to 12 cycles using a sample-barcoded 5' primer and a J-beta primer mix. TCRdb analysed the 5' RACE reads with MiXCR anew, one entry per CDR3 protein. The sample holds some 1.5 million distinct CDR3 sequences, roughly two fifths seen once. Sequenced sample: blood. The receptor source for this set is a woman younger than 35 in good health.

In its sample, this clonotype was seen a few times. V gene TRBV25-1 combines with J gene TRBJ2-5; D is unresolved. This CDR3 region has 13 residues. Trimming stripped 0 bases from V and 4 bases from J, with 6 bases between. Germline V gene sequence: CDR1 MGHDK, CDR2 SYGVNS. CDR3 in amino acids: CASSEYESETQYF. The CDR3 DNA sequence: TGTGCCAGCAGTGAATATGAGTCAGAGACCCAGTACTTC.

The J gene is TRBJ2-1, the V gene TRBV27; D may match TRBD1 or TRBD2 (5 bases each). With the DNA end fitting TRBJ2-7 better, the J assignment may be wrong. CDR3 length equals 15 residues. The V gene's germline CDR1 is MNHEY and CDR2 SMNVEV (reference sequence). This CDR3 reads CASSFGRAGYNEQYF. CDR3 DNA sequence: TGTGCCAGCAGTTTTGGCAGGGCGGGCTACAATGAGCAGTACTTC.

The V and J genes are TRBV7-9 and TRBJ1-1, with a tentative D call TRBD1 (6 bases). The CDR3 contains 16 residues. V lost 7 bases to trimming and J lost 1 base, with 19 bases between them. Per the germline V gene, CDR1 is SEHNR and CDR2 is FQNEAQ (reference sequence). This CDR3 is CASKEAGVLTNTEAFF. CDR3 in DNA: TGTGCCAGCAAGGAGGCAGGGGTTTTGACGAACACTGAAGCTTTCTTT.

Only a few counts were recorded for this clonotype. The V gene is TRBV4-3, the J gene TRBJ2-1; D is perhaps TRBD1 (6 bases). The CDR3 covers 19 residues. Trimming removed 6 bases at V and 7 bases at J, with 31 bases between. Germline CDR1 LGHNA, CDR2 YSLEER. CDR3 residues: CASSQIDLGPGHGENEQFF. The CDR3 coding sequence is TGCGCCAGCAGTCAAATCGATCTAGGACCGGGACACGGAGAGAATGAGCAGTTCTTC.

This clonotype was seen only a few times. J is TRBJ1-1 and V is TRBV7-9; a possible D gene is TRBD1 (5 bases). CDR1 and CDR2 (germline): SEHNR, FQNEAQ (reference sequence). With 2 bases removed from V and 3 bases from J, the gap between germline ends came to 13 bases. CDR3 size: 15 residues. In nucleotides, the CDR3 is TGTGCCAGCAGCTTACTGCGGGGCGTTTACACTGAAGCTTTCTTT. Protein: CASSLLRGVYTEAFF.

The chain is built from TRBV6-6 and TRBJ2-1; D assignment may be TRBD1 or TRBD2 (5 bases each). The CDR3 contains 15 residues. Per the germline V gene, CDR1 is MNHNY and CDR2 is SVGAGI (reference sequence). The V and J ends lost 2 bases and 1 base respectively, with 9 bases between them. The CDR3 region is CASSYQGPSYNEQFF. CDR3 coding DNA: TGTGCCAGCAGTTACCAGGGACCATCCTACAATGAGCAGTTCTTC.

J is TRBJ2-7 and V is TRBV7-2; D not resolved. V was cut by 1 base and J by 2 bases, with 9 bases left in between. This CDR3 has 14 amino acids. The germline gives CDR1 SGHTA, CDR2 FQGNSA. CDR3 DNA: TGTGCCAGCAGCTTAGGAGCCAAGACCTACGAGCAGTACTTC. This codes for CASSLGAKTYEQYF.

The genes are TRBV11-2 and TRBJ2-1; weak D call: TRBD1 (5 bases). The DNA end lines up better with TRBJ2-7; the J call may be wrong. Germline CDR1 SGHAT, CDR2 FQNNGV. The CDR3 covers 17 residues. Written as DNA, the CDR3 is TGTGCCAGCAGCTCCGTGGGGTCGACAGTCTCCTACAATGAGCAGTACTTC. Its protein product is CASSSVGSTVSYNEQYF.

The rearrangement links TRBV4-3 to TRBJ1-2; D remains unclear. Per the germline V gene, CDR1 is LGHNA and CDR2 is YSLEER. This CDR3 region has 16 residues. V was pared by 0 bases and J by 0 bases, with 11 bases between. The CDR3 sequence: CASSQDPVGPNYGYTF. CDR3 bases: TGCGCCAGCAGCCAAGATCCCGTGGGCCCTAACTATGGCTACACCTTC.

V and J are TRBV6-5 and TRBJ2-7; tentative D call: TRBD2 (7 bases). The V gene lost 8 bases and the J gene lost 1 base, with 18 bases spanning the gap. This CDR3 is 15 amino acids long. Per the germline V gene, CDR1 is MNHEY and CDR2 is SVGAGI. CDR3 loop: CASAEGGSGSYEQYF. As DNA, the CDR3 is TGTGCCAGCGCCGAGGGGGGGTCAGGATCCTACGAGCAGTACTTC.

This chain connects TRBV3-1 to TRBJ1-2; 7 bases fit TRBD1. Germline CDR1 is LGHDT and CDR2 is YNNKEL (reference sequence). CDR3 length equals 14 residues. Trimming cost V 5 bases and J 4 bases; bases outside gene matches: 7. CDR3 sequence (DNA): TGTGCCAGCAGCATCCGGGACAGCGCCTATGGCTACACCTTC. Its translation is CASSIRDSAYGYTF.

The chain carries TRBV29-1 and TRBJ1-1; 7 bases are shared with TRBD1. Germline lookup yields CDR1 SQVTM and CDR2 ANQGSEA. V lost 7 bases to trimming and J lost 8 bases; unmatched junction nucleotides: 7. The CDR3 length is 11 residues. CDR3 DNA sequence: TGCAGCGCGAGACAGGGACGAGAAGCTTTCTTT. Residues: CSARQGREAFF.

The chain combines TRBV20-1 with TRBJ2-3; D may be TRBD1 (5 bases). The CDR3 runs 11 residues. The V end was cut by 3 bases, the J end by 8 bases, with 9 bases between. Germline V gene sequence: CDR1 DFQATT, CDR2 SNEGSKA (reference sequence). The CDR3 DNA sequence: TGCAGTGCTAGGGACATCGGTACGCAGTATTTT. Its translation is CSARDIGTQYF.

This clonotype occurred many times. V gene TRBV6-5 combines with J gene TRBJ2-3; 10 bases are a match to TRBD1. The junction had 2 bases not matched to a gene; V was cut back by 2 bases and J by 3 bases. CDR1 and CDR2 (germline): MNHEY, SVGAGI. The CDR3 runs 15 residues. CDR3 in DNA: TGTGCCAGCAGTTACGGGACAGGGGAAACAGATACGCAGTATTTT. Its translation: CASSYGTGETDTQYF.

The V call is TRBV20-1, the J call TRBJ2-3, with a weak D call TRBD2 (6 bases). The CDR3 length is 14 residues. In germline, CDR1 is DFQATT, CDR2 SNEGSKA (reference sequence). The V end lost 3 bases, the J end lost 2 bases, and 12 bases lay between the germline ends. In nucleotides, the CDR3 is TGCAGTGCTAGGGGACTTTCCAACACAGATACGCAGTATTTT. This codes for CSARGLSNTDTQYF.

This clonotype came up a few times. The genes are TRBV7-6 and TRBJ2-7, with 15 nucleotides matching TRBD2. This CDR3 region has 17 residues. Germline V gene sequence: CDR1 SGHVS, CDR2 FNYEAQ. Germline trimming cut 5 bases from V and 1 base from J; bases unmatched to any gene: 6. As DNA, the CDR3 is TGTGCCAGCAGCACCGGACTAGCGGGGGGGAATTCCTACGAGCAGTACTTC. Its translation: CASSTGLAGGNSYEQYF.

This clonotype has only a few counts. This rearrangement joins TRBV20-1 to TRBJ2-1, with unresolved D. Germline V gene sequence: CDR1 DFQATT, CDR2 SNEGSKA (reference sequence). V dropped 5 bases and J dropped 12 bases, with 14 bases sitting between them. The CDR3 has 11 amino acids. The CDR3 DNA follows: TGCAGTGCTTCCTCCAGACTCGGGCAGTTCTTC. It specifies CSASSRLGQFF.

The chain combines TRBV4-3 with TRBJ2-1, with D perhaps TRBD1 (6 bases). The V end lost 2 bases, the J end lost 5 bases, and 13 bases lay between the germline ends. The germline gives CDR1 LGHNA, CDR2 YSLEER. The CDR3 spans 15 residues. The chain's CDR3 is CASSQLTGTDNEQFF. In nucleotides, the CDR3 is TGCGCCAGCAGCCAACTAACAGGGACCGACAATGAGCAGTTCTTC.

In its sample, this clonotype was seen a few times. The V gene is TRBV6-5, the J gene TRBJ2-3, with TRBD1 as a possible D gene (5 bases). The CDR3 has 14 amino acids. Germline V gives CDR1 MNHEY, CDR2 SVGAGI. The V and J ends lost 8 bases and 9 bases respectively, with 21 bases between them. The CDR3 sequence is CASGQGPPEATQYF. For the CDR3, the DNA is TGTGCCAGCGGGCAGGGCCCACCCGAGGCGACGCAGTATTTT.

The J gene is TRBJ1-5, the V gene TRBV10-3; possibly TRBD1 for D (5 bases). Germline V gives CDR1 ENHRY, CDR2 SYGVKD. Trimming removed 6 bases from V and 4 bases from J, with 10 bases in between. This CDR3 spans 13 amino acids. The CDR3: CAIRPGVNQPQHF. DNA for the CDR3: TGTGCCATCAGGCCGGGGGTGAATCAGCCCCAGCATTTT.

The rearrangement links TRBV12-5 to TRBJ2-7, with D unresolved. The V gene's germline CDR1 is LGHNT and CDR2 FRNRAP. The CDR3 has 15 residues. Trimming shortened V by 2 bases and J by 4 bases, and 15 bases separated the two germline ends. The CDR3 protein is CASGLRVQPTYEQYF. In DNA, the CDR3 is TGTGCTAGTGGTTTGCGTGTACAGCCAACATACGAGCAGTACTTC. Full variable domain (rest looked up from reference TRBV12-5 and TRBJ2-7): DARVTQTPRHKVTEMGQEVTMRCQPILGHNTVFWYRQTMMQGLELLAYFRNRAPLDDSGMPKDRFSAEMPDATLATLKIQPSEPRDSAVYFCASGLRVQPTYEQYFGPGTRLTVT.

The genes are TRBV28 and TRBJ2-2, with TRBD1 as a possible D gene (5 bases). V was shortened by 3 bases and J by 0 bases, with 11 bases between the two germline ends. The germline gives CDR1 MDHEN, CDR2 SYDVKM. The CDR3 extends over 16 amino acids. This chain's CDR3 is CASSFADSTNTGELFF. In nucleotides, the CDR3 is TGTGCCAGCAGTTTTGCAGACAGCACGAACACCGGGGAGCTGTTTTTT.

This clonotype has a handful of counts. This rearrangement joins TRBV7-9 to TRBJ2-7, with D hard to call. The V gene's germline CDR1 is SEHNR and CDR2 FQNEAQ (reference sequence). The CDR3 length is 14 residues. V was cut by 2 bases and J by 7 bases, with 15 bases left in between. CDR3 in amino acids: CASSLMAPPSEQYF. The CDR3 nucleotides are TGTGCCAGCAGCTTAATGGCCCCACCGAGTGAGCAGTACTTC.

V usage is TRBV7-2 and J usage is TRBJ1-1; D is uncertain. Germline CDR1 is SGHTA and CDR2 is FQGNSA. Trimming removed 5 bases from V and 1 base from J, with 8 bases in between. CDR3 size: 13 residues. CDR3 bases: TGTGCCAGCAGCCGAGTTAAGAACACTGAAGCTTTCTTT. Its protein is CASSRVKNTEAFF.

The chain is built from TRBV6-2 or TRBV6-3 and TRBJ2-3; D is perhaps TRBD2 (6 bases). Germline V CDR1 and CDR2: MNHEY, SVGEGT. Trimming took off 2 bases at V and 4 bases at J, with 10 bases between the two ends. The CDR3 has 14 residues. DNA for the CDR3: TGTGCCAGCAGTTACGGGGACTTACCAGATACGCAGTATTTT. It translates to CASSYGDLPDTQYF.

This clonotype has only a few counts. Here the CDR3 DNA reads TGTGCCAGCAGCCCCGCCTCGACAGGGGGTAGTAACGAGCAGTACTTC. As protein: CASSPASTGGSNEQYF. This sequence joins TRBV7-2 and TRBJ2-7, with 9 bases matching TRBD1. This CDR3 spans 16 amino acids. Germline V lookup: CDR1 SGHTA, CDR2 FQGNSA. Trimming removed 5 bases from V and 5 bases from J; junction bases left unmatched: 13.

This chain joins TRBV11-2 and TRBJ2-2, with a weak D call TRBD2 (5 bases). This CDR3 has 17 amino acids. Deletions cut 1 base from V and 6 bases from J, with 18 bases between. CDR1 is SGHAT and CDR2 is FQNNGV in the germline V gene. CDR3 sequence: CASSLAGGWGSPGELFF. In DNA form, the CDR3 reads TGTGCCAGCAGCTTAGCAGGCGGGTGGGGTTCTCCCGGGGAGCTGTTTTTT.

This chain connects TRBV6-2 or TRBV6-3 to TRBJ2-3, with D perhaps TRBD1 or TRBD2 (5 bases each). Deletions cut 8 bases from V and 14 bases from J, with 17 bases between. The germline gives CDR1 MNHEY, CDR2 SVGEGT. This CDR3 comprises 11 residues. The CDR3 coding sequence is TGTGCCAGCTCGCGCGCCGGGACCTCGTATTTT. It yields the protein CASSRAGTSYF.

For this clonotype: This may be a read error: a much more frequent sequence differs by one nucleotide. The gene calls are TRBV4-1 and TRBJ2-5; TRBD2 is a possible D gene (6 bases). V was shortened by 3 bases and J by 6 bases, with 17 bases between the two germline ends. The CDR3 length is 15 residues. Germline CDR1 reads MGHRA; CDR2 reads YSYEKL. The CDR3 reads CASSQGLLLGKTQYF. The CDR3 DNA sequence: TGCGCCAGCAGCCAGGGACTCCTCCTGGGAAAGACCCAGTACTTC.

The CDR3 is CASSQDRTGSSYNEQFF. The CDR3, as DNA: TGCGCCAGCAGCCAAGATCGTACAGGGAGCTCCTACAATGAGCAGTTCTTC. The chain recombines TRBV4-1 with TRBJ2-1, with a tentative D call TRBD1 (6 bases). This CDR3 region has 17 residues. V dropped 0 bases and J dropped 0 bases, with 12 bases sitting between them. Germline CDR1 reads MGHRA; CDR2 reads YSYEKL.